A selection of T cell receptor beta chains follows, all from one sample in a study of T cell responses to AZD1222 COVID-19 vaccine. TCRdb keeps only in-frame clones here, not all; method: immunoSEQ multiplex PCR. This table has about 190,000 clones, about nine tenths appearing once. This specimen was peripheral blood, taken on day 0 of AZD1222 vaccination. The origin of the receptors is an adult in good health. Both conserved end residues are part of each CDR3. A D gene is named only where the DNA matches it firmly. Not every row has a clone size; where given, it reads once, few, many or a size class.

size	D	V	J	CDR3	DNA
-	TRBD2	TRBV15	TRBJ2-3	CATSPVGGGFTDTQYF	TGTGCCACCAGCCCAGTCGGGGGAGGGTTCACAGATACGCAGTATTTT
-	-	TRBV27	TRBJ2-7	CASSLSGEFPGSYEQYF	TGTGCCAGCAGTTTATCGGGGGAGTTTCCCGGGTCCTACGAGCAGTACTTC
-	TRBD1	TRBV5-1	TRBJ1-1	CASSLEGFRDRTQVLNTEAFF	TGCGCCAGCAGCTTGGAGGGGTTCCGGGACAGGACTCAGGTCCTGAACACTGAAGCTTTCTTT
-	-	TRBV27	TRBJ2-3	CASSPIEGLDTQYF	TGTGCCAGCAGCCCCATCGAGGGCCTAGATACGCAGTATTTT
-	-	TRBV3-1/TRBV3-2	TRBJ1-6	CASSQDGQGMAPLHF	TGTGCCAGCAGCCAAGACGGGCAGGGGATGGCACCCCTCCACTTT
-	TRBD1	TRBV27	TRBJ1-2	CASSLAGTGRYGYTF	TGTGCCAGCAGTCTCGCCGGGACAGGGCGCTATGGCTACACCTTC
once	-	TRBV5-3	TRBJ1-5	CARSLGQGNQPQHF	TGTGCCAGAAGCTTGGGACAGGGCAATCAGCCCCAGCATTTT
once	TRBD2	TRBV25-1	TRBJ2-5	CASSEYRGTSRETQYF	TGTGCCAGCAGTGAATATCGGGGGACTAGCAGAGAGACCCAGTACTTC
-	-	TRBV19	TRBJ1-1	CASSISSTEAFF	TGTGCCAGTAGTATCTCCAGCACTGAAGCTTTCTTT
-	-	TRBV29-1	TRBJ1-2	CSVSDRANYGYTF	TGCAGCGTCTCGGACCGAGCTAACTATGGCTACACCTTC
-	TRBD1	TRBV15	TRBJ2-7	CATSRNRGLNEQYF	TGTGCCACCAGCAGAAACAGGGGCCTGAACGAGCAGTACTTC
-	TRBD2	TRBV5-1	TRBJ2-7	CASGLGLAGGYEQYF	TGCGCCAGCGGGTTGGGACTAGCGGGAGGCTACGAGCAGTACTTC
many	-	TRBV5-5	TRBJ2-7	CASSSGWQQYEQYF	TGTGCCAGCAGCTCCGGATGGCAGCAATACGAGCAGTACTTC
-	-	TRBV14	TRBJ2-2	CASSQEGSWDMMFGELFF	TGTGCCAGCAGCCAAGAAGGTTCATGGGACATGATGTTCGGGGAGCTGTTTTTT
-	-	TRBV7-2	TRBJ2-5	CASSPQGSQETQYF	TGTGCCAGCAGCCCCCAAGGGAGCCAAGAGACCCAGTACTTC
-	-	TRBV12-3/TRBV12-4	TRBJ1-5	CASSRGGQPQHF	TGTGCCAGCAGCAGAGGCGGACAGCCCCAGCATTTT
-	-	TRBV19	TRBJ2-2	CASSMWDPNTGELFF	TGTGCCAGTAGTATGTGGGACCCGAACACCGGGGAGCTGTTTTTT
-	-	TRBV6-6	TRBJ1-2	CASNLQGPYGYTF	TGTGCCAGCAATCTACAGGGTCCCTATGGCTACACCTTC
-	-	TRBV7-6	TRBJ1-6	CASSLALRGSYNSPLHF	TGTGCCAGCAGCTTAGCCTTACGCGGCTCCTATAATTCACCCCTCCACTTT
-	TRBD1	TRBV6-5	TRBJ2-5	CARGAGGWETQYF	TGTGCCAGGGGGGCAGGGGGCTGGGAGACCCAGTACTTC
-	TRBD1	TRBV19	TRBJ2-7	CASSISGTGQLYEQYF	TGTGCCAGTAGTATCTCGGGGACAGGCCAACTCTACGAGCAGTACTTC
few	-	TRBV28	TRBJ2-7	CATTRGLSAEQYF	TGTGCCACCACACGAGGGCTGTCCGCCGAGCAGTACTTC
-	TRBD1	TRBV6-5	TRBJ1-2	CASSYSDRELGYTF	TGTGCCAGCAGTTACTCGGACAGGGAATTAGGCTACACCTTC
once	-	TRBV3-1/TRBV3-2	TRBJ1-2	CASSPFGGGLRF	TGTGCCAGCAGCCCTTTTGGGGGGGGGCTTCGCTTC
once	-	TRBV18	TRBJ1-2	CASSPLIGEDYGYTF	TGTGCCAGCTCACCACTTATAGGGGAGGACTATGGCTACACCTTC
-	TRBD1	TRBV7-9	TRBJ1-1	CASRTTGLTEAFF	TGTGCCAGCAGAACGACAGGGCTCACTGAAGCTTTCTTT
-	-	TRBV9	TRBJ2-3	CASSVSFGSTDTQYF	TGTGCCAGCAGCGTAAGCTTTGGGAGCACAGATACGCAGTATTTT
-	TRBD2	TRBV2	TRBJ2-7	CASSDAGEAYEQYF	TGTGCCAGCAGTGACGCGGGAGAGGCCTACGAGCAGTACTTC
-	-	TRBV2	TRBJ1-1	CATRRGAEAFF	TGTGCCACTCGTCGGGGGGCTGAAGCTTTCTTT
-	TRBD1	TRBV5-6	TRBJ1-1	CASSFIRDRMNTEAFF	TGTGCCAGCAGCTTTATCAGGGACAGAATGAACACTGAAGCTTTCTTT
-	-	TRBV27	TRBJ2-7	CASSLTTSYEQYF	TGTGCCAGCAGTTTAACGACGTCCTACGAGCAGTACTTC
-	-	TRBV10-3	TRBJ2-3	CAISDSGRADTQYF	TGTGCCATCAGTGATTCAGGGCGGGCAGATACGCAGTATTTT
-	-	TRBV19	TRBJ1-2	CASSREGVPYYGYTF	TGTGCCAGTAGTCGGGAGGGGGTCCCGTACTATGGCTACACCTTC
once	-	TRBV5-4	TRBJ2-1	CASSPTGTRSYNEQFF	TGTGCCAGCAGTCCGACAGGAACCCGCTCCTACAATGAGCAGTTCTTC
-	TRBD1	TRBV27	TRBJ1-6	CASSSGTGRSPLHF	TGTGCCAGCAGTTCCGGGACAGGGAGGTCACCCCTCCACTTT
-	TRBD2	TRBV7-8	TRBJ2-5	CASSTGTSGKQETQYF	TGTGCCAGCAGCACCGGGACTAGCGGGAAACAAGAGACCCAGTACTTC
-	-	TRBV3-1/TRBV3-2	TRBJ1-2	CASSQEGVAYGYTF	TGTGCCAGCAGCCAAGAGGGGGTGGCCTATGGCTACACCTTC
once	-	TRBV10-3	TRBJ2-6	CAISDLGSGANVLTF	TGTGCCATCAGTGATTTGGGGTCTGGGGCCAACGTCCTGACTTTC
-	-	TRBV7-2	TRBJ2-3	CASSLLEQAADTQYF	TGTGCCAGCAGCTTATTAGAACAGGCGGCAGATACGCAGTATTTT
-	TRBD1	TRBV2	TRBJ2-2	CASRAGQVPGELFF	TGTGCCAGCAGAGCCGGACAGGTTCCCGGGGAGCTGTTTTTT
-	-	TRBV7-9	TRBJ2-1	CASSFERNEQFF	TGTGCCAGCAGCTTCGAGCGCAATGAGCAGTTCTTC
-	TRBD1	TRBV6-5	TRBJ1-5	CASRPDRGTQPQHF	TGTGCCAGCAGACCCGACAGGGGGACCCAGCCCCAGCATTTT
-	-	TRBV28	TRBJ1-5	CASSLQDNDQPQHF	TGTGCCAGCAGTCTGCAGGATAACGATCAGCCCCAGCATTTT
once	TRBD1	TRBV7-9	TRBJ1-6	CASSLVGTGVSPLHF	TGTGCCAGCAGCTTAGTGGGGACAGGGGTATCACCCCTCCACTTT
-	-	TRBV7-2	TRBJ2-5	CASSFDAETQYF	TGTGCCAGCAGCTTCGACGCGGAGACCCAGTACTTC
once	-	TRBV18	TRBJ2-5	CASSLNRVQSSETQYF	TGTGCCAGCTCCCTCAACAGGGTGCAGTCTTCGGAGACCCAGTACTTC
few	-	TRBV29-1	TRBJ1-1	CSVTDSLNTEAFF	TGCAGCGTAACAGACAGCCTGAACACTGAAGCTTTCTTT
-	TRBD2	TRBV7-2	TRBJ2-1	CASSGLAGSYNEQFF	TGTGCCAGCAGCGGCCTAGCGGGGTCCTACAATGAGCAGTTCTTC
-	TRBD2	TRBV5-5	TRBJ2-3	CASSLNPTSGGTDTQYF	TGTGCCAGCAGCTTGAACCCGACTAGCGGGGGTACAGATACGCAGTATTTT
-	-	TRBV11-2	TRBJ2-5	CASSRGRSPETQYF	TGTGCCAGCAGCCGCGGAAGGAGTCCAGAGACCCAGTACTTC
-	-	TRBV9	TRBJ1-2	CASSVGEGSRGYTF	TGTGCCAGCAGCGTAGGGGAGGGGTCCCGCGGCTACACCTTC
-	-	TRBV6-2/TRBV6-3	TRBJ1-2	CASSYVGYQHRLVVTF	TGTGCCAGCAGTTACGTCGGGTACCAACACCGTCTGGTGGTCACCTTC
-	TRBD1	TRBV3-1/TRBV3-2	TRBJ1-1	CANSQVVTGQGIAEAFF	TGTGCCAACAGCCAAGTTGTCACCGGACAGGGAATAGCTGAAGCTTTCTTT